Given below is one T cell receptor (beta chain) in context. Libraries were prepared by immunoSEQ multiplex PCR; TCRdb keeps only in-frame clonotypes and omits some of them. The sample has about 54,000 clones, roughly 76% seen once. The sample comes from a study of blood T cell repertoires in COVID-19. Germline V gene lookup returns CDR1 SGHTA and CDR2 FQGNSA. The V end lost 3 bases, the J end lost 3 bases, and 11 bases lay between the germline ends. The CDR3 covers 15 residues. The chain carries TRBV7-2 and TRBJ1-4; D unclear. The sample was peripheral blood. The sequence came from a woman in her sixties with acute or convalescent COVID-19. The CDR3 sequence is CASSFQVDANEKLFF. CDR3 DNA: TGTGCCAGCAGCTTCCAGGTTGATGCTAATGAAAAACTGTTTTTT. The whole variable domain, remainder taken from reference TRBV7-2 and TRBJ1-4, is GAGVSQSPSNKVTEKGKDVELRCDPISGHTALYWYRQSLGQGLEFLIYFQGNSAPDKSGLPSDRFSAERTGGSVSTLTIQRTQQEDSAVYLCASSFQVDANEKLFFGSGTQLSVL.